This TCR beta chain was identified in a study of beta chain features in type 1 diabetes. Study in general: The samples had approximately 100,000,000 sorted cells examined in all.

The CDR3 is 14 residues long. CDR1 is SEHNR, CDR2 FQNEAQ, per germline (reference sequence). V lost 3 bases and J 5 bases, leaving 13 bases between the germline ends. Regarding the study as a whole: Comparison showed that naive, central memory and Treg TCRB repertoires appeared more similar among patients than among healthy donors. When Type 1 diabetes patients were examined, their TCRB CDR3s proved moderately but significantly shorter in all four CD4+ subsets.

Note on this clone: No antigen is known for it.

Every bit of the isolated RNA underwent reverse transcription, so sequencing read expressed TCRB transcripts. The table came from immunoSEQ multiplex PCR; TCRdb's copy has only in-frame clones and leaves some out. The table records approximately 170,000 clones, less than 9.5% of them present only once. Specimen: central memory CD4+ T cells from blood. The TCR sequence derives from a woman in her late teens or twenties in good health. This chain connects TRBV7-9 to TRBJ1-1; D might be TRBD1 (6 bases). CDR3 bases: TGTGCCAGCAGCTTCGCGGCAGGGGCTACTGAAGCTTTCTTT. Amino acids: CASSFAAGATEAFF.